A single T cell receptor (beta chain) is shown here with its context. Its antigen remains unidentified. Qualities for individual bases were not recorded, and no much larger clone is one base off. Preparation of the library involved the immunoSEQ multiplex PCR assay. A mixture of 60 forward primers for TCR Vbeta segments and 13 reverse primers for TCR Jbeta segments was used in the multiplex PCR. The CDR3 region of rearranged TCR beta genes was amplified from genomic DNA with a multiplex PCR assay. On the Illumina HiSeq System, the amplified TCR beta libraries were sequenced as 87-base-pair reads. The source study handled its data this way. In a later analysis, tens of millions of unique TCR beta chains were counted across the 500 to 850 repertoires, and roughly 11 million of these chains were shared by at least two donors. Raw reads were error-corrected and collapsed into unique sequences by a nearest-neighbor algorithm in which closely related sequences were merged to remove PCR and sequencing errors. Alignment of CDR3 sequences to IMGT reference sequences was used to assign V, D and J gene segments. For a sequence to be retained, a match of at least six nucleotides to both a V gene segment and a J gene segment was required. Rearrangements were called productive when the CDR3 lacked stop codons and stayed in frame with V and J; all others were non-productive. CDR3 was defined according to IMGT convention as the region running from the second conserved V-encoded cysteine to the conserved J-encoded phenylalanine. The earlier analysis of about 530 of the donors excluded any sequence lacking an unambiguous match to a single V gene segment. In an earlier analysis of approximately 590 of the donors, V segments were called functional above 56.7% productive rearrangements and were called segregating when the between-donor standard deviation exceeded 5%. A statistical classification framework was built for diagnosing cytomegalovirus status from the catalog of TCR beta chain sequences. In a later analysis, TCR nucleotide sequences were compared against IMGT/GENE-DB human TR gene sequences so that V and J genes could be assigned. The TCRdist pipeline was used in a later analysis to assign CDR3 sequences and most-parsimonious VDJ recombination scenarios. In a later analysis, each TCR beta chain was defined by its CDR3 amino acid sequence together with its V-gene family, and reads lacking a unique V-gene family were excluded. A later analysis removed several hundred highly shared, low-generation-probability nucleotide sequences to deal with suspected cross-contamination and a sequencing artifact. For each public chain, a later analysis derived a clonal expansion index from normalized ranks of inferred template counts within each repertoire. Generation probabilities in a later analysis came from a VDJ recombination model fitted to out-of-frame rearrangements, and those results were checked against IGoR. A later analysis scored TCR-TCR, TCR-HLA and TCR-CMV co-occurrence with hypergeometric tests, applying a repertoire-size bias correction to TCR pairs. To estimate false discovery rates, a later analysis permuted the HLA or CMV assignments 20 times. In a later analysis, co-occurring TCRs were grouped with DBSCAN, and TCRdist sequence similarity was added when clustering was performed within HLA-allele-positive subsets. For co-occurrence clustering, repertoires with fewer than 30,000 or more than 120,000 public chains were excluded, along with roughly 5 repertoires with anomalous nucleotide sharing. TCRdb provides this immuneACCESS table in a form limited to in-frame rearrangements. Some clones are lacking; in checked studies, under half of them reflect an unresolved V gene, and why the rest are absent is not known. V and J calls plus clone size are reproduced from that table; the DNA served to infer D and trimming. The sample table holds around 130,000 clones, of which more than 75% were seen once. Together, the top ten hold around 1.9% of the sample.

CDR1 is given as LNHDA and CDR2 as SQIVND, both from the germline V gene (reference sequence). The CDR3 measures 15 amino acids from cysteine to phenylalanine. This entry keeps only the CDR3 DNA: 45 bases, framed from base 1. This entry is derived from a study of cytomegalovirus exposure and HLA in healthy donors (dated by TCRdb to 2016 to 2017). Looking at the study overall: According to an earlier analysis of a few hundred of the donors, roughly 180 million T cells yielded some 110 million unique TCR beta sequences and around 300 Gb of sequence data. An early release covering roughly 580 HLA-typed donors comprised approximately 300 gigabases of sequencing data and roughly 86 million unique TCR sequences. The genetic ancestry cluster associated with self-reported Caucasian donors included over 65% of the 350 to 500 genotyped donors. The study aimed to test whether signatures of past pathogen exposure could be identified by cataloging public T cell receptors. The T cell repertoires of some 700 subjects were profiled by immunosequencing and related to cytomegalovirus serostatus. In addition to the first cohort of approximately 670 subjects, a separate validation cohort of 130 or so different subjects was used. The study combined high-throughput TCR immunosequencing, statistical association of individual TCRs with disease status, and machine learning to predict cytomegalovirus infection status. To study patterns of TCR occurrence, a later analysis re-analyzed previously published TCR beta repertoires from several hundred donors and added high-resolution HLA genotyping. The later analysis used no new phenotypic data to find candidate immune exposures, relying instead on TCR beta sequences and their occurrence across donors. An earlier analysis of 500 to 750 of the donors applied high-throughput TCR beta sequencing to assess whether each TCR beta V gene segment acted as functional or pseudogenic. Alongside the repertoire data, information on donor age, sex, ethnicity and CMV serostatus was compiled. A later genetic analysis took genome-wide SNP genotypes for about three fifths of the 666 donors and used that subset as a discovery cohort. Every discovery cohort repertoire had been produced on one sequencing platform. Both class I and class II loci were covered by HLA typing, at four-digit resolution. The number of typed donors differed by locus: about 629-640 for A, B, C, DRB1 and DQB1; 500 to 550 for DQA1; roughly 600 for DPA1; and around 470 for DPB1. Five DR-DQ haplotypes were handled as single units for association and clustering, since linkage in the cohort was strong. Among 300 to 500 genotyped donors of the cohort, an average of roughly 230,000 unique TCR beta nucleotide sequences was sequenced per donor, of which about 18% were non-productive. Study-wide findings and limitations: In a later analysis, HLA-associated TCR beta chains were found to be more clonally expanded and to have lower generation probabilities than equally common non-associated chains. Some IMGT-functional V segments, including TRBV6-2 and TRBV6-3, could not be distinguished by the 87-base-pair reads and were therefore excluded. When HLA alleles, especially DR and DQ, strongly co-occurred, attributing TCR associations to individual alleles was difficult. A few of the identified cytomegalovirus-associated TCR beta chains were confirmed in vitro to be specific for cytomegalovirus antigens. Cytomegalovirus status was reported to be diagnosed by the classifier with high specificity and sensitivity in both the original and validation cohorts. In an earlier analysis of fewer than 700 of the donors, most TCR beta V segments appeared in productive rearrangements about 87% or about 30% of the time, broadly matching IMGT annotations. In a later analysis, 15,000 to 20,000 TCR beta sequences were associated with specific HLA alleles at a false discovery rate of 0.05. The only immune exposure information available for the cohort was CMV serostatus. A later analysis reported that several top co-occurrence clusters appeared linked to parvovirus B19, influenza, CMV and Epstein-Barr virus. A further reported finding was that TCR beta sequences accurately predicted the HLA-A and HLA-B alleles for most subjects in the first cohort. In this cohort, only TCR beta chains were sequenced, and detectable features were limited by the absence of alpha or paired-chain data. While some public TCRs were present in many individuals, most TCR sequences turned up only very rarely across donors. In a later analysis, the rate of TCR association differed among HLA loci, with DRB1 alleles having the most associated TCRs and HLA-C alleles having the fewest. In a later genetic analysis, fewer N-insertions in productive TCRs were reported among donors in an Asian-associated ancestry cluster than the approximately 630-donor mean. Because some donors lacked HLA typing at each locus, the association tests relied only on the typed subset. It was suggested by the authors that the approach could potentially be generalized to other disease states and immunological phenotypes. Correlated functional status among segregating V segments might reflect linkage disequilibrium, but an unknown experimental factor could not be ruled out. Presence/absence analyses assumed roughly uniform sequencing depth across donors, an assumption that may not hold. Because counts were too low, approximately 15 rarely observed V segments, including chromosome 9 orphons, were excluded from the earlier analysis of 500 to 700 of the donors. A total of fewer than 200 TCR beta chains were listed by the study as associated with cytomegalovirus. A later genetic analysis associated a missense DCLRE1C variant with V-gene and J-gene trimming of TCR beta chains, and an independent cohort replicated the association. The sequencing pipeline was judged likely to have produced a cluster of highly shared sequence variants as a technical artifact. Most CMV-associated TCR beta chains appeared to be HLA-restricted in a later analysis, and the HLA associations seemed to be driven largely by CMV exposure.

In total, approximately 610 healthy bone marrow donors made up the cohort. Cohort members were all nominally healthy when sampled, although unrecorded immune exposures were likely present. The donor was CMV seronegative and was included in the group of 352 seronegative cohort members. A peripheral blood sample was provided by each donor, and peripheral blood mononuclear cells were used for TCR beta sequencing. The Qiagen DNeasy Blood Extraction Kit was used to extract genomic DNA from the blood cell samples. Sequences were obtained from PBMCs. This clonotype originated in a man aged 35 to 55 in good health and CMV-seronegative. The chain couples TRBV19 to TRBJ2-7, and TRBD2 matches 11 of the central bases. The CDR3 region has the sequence CALAGGPLPNYEQYF. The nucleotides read TGTGCTTTAGCGGGAGGGCCCCTCCCCAACTACGAGCAGTACTTC.